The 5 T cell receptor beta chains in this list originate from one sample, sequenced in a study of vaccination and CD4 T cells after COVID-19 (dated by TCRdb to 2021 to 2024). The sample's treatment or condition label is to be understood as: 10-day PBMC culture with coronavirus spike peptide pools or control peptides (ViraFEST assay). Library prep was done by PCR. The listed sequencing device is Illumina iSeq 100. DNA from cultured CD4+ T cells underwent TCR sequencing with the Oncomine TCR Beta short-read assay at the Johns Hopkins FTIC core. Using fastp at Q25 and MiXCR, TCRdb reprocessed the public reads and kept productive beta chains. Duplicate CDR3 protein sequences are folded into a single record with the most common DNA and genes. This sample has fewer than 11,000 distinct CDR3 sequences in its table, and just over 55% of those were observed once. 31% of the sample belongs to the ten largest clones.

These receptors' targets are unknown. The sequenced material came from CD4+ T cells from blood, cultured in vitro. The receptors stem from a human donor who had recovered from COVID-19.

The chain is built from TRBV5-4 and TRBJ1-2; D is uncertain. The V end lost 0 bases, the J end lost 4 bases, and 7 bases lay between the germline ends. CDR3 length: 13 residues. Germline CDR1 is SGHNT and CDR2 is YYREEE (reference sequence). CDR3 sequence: CASSLDPVYGYTF. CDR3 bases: TGTGCCAGCAGCTTGGACCCAGTCTATGGCTACACCTTC. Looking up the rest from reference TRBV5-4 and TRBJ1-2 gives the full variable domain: ETGVTQSPTHLIKTRGQQVTLRCSSQSGHNTVSWYQQALGQGPQFIFQYYREEENGRGNFPPRFSGLQFPNYSSELNVNALELDDSALYLCASSLDPVYGYTFGSGTRLTVV.

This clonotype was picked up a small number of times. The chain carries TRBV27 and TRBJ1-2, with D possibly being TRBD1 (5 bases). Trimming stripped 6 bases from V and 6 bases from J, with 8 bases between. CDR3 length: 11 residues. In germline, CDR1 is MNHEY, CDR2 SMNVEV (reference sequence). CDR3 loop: CASRQGDGYTF. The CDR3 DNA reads TGTGCCAGCAGGCAGGGAGATGGCTACACCTTC.

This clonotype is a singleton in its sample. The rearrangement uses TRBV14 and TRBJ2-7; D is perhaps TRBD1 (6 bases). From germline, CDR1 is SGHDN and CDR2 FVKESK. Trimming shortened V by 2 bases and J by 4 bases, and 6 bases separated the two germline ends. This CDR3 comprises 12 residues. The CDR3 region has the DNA TGTGCCAGCAGCCAACAGGGGTACGAGCAGTACTTC. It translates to CASSQQGYEQYF.

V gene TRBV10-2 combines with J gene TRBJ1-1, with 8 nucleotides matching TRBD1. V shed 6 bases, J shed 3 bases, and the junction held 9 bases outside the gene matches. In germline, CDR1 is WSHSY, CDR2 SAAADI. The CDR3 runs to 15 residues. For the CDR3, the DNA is TGCGCCAGCAGGGGGACAGGAGGGAGTGACACTGAAGCTTTCTTT. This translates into CASRGTGGSDTEAFF.

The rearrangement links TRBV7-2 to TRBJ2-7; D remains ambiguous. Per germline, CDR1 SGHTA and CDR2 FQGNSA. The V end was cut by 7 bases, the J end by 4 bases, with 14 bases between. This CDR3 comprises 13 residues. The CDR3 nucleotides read TGTGCCAGCACCAACCTTGGAATGTACGAGCAGTACTTC. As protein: CASTNLGMYEQYF.